This T cell receptor (beta chain) appears in the sequencing data of a study of cytomegalovirus exposure and HLA in healthy donors. Study-wide points: In a later analysis, several top co-occurrence clusters appeared linked to parvovirus B19, influenza, CMV and Epstein-Barr virus.

On this clone: What it binds is not known.

The PCR was carried out with 60 Vbeta primers and 13 Jbeta primers. TCRdb's table, derived via immunoSEQ multiplex PCR, lists solely in-frame clones and lacks some. The data contain 60,000 to 90,000 clones, about 70% of them seen just once; the ten biggest clones take up 7.6%. The V gene lost 5 bases and the J gene lost 1 base, with 11 bases spanning the gap. Germline V gene data show CDR1 as SGHTA and CDR2 as FQGNSA. CDR3 length: 14 amino acids. The receptor was derived from a middle-aged man in good health and CMV-seropositive. Sequencing used PBMCs. The chain has TRBV7-2 and TRBJ1-1; tentatively, D is TRBD1 (6 bases). DNA of the CDR3: TGTGCCAGCAGCCCCGGGACAACGAACACTGAAGCTTTCTTT. Translation gives CASSPGTTNTEAFF.